A single sample gave rise to the 5 T cell receptor beta chains below, sequenced in a study of blood T cells in healthy people across ages. For the second PCR, which ran for roughly 7 to 11 cycles, a sample-barcoded 5' primer and a J-beta primer mix were used. From the 5' RACE reads, TCRdb called clonotypes with MiXCR, one entry per CDR3 protein. The sample carries fewer than 750,000 distinct CDR3 sequences, 45% to 60% recorded once. The sample comprised blood. These TCRs come from a woman older than 75 in good health.

The chain links TRBV28 to TRBJ2-2; tentative D call: TRBD2 (6 bases). The CDR3 length is 16 residues. The germline V gene encodes CDR1 MDHEN and CDR2 SYDVKM. Trimming took off 5 bases at V and 5 bases at J, with 18 bases between the two ends. The CDR3 reads CASSVPGQGRTGELFF. Here the CDR3 DNA reads TGTGCCAGCAGTGTGCCGGGTCAAGGGAGGACCGGGGAGCTGTTTTTT.

The chain joins TRBV4-2 to TRBJ2-7, with D possibly TRBD1 on 5 matching bases. V was trimmed by 0 bases and J by 0 bases, leaving 12 bases between them. The CDR3 contains 16 residues. Germline V gene data show CDR1 as LGHNA and CDR2 as YNFKEQ. CDR3 DNA sequence: TGTGCCAGCAGCCAAGATCTGGGCAGGGCCTCCTACGAGCAGTACTTC. This gives the protein CASSQDLGRASYEQYF.

As regards this clonotype: This clone may be a read error of a much larger clone one base away. This rearrangement joins TRBV28 to TRBJ2-1; perhaps TRBD1 as D (5 bases). Trimming took 6 bases from V and 12 from J, leaving 15 bases between them. From germline, CDR1 is MDHEN and CDR2 SYDVKM. This CDR3 has 12 residues. The CDR3 region has the DNA TGTGCCAGCAGCTCCCTAGGGGAAGGGCAGTTCTTC. Its translation is CASSSLGEGQFF. Full variable domain (rest looked up from reference TRBV28 and TRBJ2-1): DVKVTQSSRYLVKRTGEKVFLECVQDMDHENMFWYRQDPGLGLRLIYFSYDVKMKEKGDIPEGYSVSREKKERFSLILESASTNQTSMYLCASSSLGEGQFFGPGTRLTVL.

This clonotype turned up a few times. The chain couples TRBV27 to TRBJ2-4, with 7 bases matching TRBD2. The CDR3 runs to 15 residues. Germline loops: CDR1 MNHEY, CDR2 SMNVEV (reference sequence). V lost 4 bases, J lost 13 bases, and 16 bases stayed unmatched. In DNA, the CDR3 is TGTGCCAGCAGTTCCAACCTCCCTGCCCGGGGGGAGCAGTACTTC. It codes for CASSSNLPARGEQYF.

The chain uses TRBV3-1 and TRBJ2-2; D possibly corresponds to TRBD1 (5 bases). Looked up from germline, CDR1 is LGHDT and CDR2 is YNNKEL (reference sequence). Trimming took 5 bases from V and 0 from J, leaving 13 bases between them. The CDR3 spans 16 residues. The CDR3 region is CASSSLQDSNTGELFF. For the CDR3, the DNA is TGTGCCAGCAGCTCCTTACAGGATTCGAACACCGGGGAGCTGTTTTTT.